This T cell receptor (beta chain) was identified in a study of blood T cell repertoires in COVID-19 (dated by TCRdb to between 2020 and 2021). Background on the whole study: The collaborator samples originated in the United States, Italy and Spain and spanned the acute and convalescent phases of COVID-19. Deeply sampled blood TCRbeta repertoires from subjects exposed to, actively infected with, or recovered from COVID-19 were included in the dataset. The sample metadata nearly always contained a de-identified subject ID, COVID-19 status, age in years and sex. The samples were drawn from two sources: the first 160 participants of the ongoing ImmuneRACE study, and approximately 1,300 subjects contributed by 6 global collaborators. The repertoires were released in a freely available public database meant as a resource for research on the immune response to SARS-CoV-2. HLA class I and class II types, where available, came from metadata supplied by the sample provider rather than from assay-based typing. The material from the prospective study consisted of cDNA or gDNA derived from T cells, B-cell-depleted T cells, or PBMCs. Results the study describes overall, beyond this receptor: How much clinical and demographic metadata was included differed by source and by participant, and the metadata was provided uncurated.

TCRbeta CDR3 regions were amplified from genomic DNA using the immunoSEQ Assay, a bias-controlled multiplex PCR. In the paper's pipeline: The number of nucleated cells in each sample was estimated by amplification of reference gene primers within the assay. To quantify the absolute abundance of each unique TCRbeta CDR3 rearrangement, sequence reads were collapsed and filtered. For each sample, productive Simpson clonality was calculated by taking the square root of Simpson's diversity index across productive rearrangements. The immuneACCESS repertoire file appears here via TCRdb, limited to in-frame rearrangements. These files lack a portion of the clones; in checked studies, under half of the deficit traces to unresolved V genes, and the cause of the others is not known. D and trimming were read from the DNA, whereas the V and J calls and clone size are those reported in that table. For this sample there are fewer than 150,000 clones; 75% to 90% appear just once. The top ten hold about 13% of the sample.

Whole blood was collected in K2EDTA tubes by collaborating institutions according to the institutions' own protocols. For TCRbeta analysis, collaborators shipped samples as frozen whole blood, isolated PBMCs, or DNA extracted from either of those sample types. CDR1 and CDR2, looked up from the germline V gene, are MNHEY and SVGAGI. Trimmed from V: 0 bases; trimmed from J: 5 bases; junction bases lacking a gene match: 2. Measured from the cysteine to the phenylalanine, the CDR3 is 14 residues long. The read is trimmed to its CDR3 DNA, 42 bases read in frame from base 1. Regarding this clone: Which antigen it targets is not known. There are no base qualities to consult, and no much larger clone falls within one base.

The sample taken for sequencing was peripheral blood. The sequence was obtained from a human donor in a cohort sampled during active COVID-19. This receptor chain uses TRBV6-5 and TRBJ2-3, with TRBD2 matching 7 junction bases. The nucleotide sequence is given as TGTGCCAGCAGTTACTCGACGGGGGGAGATACGCAGTATTTT. Protein translation: CASSYSTGGDTQYF.